This TCR beta chain was sequenced in a study of fetal regulatory T cell absence and autoimmunity. Turning to the study itself: IPEX patients had exocrine pancreas autoimmunity without clinical diabetes.

Generated by immunoSEQ multiplex PCR, the TCRdb table keeps only in-frame clones and is missing some. Of about 95,000 clones listed, approximately 75% were seen once; the top ten hold roughly 2%. This CDR3 has 14 amino acids. V shed 7 bases and J 3 bases; nucleotides not matched to a gene: 6. Germline V gene sequence: CDR1 SGHRS, CDR2 YFSETQ. The study, taken as a whole, reports: Cord blood and pancreas showed broadly similar TRB gene family usage.

Worth noting for this clone: Antigen specificity is unknown.

The specimen sequenced was pancreas tissue. J is TRBJ2-7 and V is TRBV5-1; 11 bases map to TRBD1. This receptor was obtained from a male donor with IPEX syndrome. The CDR3 loop is CASDFGTGGYEQYF. CDR3 nucleotides: TGCGCCAGCGATTTCGGGACAGGGGGCTACGAGCAGTACTTC. Looking up the rest from reference TRBV5-1 and TRBJ2-7 gives the full variable domain: KAGVTQTPRYLIKTRGQQVTLSCSPISGHRSVSWYQQTPGQGLQFLFEYFSETQRNKGNFPGRFSGRQFSNSRSEMNVSTLELGDSALYLCASDFGTGGYEQYFGPGTRLTVT.